Listed below are T cell receptor beta chains from one sample, sequenced in a study of cytomegalovirus exposure and HLA in healthy donors. Here immunoSEQ multiplex PCR was the method, and the copy in TCRdb shows in-frame clones only, minus some. The repertoire holds fewer than 120,000 clones, with just over 75% as singletons. Material: PBMCs. The receptor set was obtained from a man under 40 in good health and CMV-seropositive. Each CDR3 is given with its conserved first and last residue. The D gene is left open where the match is weak. Size is omitted from some rows. Given values are once, few, many or a class for expanded clones.

clone size | D gene | J gene | V gene | CDR3 protein | CDR3 DNA
few | TRBD2 | TRBJ2-1 | TRBV9 | CASSGGGTSGLYNEQFF | TGTGCCAGCAGCGGAGGGGGTACTAGCGGGTTATACAATGAGCAGTTCTTC
- | TRBD1 | TRBJ2-4 | TRBV27 | CASGQGGDRKNIQYF | TGTGCCAGCGGCCAAGGCGGGGACAGGAAAAACATTCAGTACTTC
- | TRBD1 | TRBJ2-7 | TRBV6-1 | CASRSGTGFYEQYF | TGTGCCAGCAGGTCCGGGACAGGGTTCTACGAGCAGTACTTC
few | TRBD2 | TRBJ2-3 | TRBV5-4 | CASSLVLAGGLDTQYF | TGTGCCAGCAGCTTGGTGCTAGCGGGGGGATTGGATACGCAGTATTTT
- | - | TRBJ1-5 | TRBV11-2 | CASSLGSGGSNQPQHF | TGTGCCAGCAGCTTAGGCAGCGGGGGGAGCAATCAGCCCCAGCATTTT
- | - | TRBJ1-1 | TRBV6-5 | CASSFTRLNTEAFF | TGTGCCAGCAGCTTTACGAGATTGAACACTGAAGCTTTCTTT
few | TRBD1 | TRBJ1-1 | TRBV19 | CASKDREGNTEAFF | TGTGCCAGTAAGGACAGGGAGGGGAACACTGAAGCTTTCTTT
- | - | TRBJ1-2 | TRBV6-5 | CASSYQGGYGYTF | TGTGCCAGCAGTTACCAGGGCGGCTATGGCTACACCTTC
once | TRBD2 | TRBJ2-2 | TRBV28 | CASLRGGLSTGELFF | TGTGCCAGCCTTCGGGGGGGACTAAGCACCGGGGAGCTGTTTTTT
- | - | TRBJ2-1 | TRBV5-4 | CASGGISSYNEQFF | TGTGCCAGCGGTGGTATTAGCTCCTACAATGAGCAGTTCTTC
- | - | TRBJ1-2 | TRBV5-4 | CASSPGGALSYGYTF | TGTGCCAGCAGCCCTGGGGGCGCTTTGTCATATGGCTACACCTTC
- | - | TRBJ2-3 | TRBV29-1 | CSVATDTQYF | TGCAGCGTTGCTACAGATACGCAGTATTTT
- | TRBD2 | TRBJ2-5 | TRBV18 | CASSPFRGDQETQYF | TGTGCCAGCTCACCATTCCGGGGGGACCAAGAGACCCAGTACTTC
few | TRBD1 | TRBJ1-5 | TRBV16 | CASSPRGAGASNQPQHF | TGTGCCAGCAGCCCCAGGGGGGCGGGTGCAAGCAATCAGCCCCAGCATTTT
- | TRBD2 | TRBJ2-3 | TRBV5-1 | CASSFSSGGVPDTQYF | TGCGCCAGCAGCTTCTCTAGCGGGGGGGTGCCAGATACGCAGTATTTT
- | TRBD1 | TRBJ2-2 | TRBV18 | CASSPYLTGTGVTGELFF | TGTGCCAGCTCACCGTATTTAACCGGGACAGGGGTCACCGGGGAGCTGTTTTTT
few | TRBD1 | TRBJ2-7 | TRBV7-8 | CASSTAGTASYEQYF | TGTGCCAGCAGCACGGCCGGGACAGCCTCCTACGAGCAGTACTTC
few | - | TRBJ1-4 | TRBV4-3 | CASSQDTGRNEKLFF | TGCGCCAGCAGCCAAGATACAGGTCGTAATGAAAAACTGTTTTTT
- | - | TRBJ2-7 | TRBV28 | CASSWGPGGAYEQYF | TGTGCCAGCAGTTGGGGGCCGGGAGGAGCCTACGAGCAGTACTTC
- | TRBD1 | TRBJ2-7 | TRBV9 | CASSWEGQGYEQYF | TGTGCCAGCAGCTGGGAGGGACAGGGCTACGAGCAGTACTTC
- | TRBD2 | TRBJ2-2 | TRBV4-2 | CASSQEGGANTGELFF | TGTGCCAGCAGCCAAGAGGGGGGGGCGAACACCGGGGAGCTGTTTTTT
- | - | TRBJ1-4 | TRBV19 | CASSIQVTNEKLFF | TGTGCCAGTAGTATCCAGGTTACTAATGAAAAACTGTTTTTT
few | - | TRBJ2-1 | TRBV11-2 | CASIETAFSYNEQFF | TGTGCCAGCATCGAGACAGCCTTTTCCTACAATGAGCAGTTCTTC
- | TRBD1 | TRBJ1-1 | TRBV7-9 | CASSMGQGQAFF | TGTGCCAGCAGCATGGGACAGGGACAGGCTTTCTTT
- | TRBD2 | TRBJ2-3 | TRBV4-3 | CASSQDGIAGRGSSLDTQYF | TGCGCCAGCAGCCAAGATGGCATCGCTGGGCGGGGGTCATCTTTGGATACGCAGTATTTT
- | - | TRBJ1-1 | TRBV7-6 | CASSWGAEDTEAFF | TGTGCCAGCAGCTGGGGAGCGGAGGACACTGAAGCTTTCTTT
- | TRBD1 | TRBJ1-4 | TRBV5-1 | CASSLTGTNEKLFF | TGCGCCAGCAGCCTGACAGGGACTAATGAAAAACTGTTTTTT
- | - | TRBJ1-1 | TRBV20-1 | CSARFTEAFF | TGCAGTGCCCGTTTCACTGAAGCTTTCTTT